This T cell receptor (beta chain) came from a study of technical replicates of blood from a handful of donors (dated by TCRdb to 2016 to 2017). As concerns this clone: The clone's antigen remains unknown. Base-call qualities are not available, and no considerably larger clone is one nucleotide away.

The trim is 3 bases for V and 3 bases for J, with a gap of 11 bases between the germline ends. The CDR3 starts with the cysteine, ends with the phenylalanine, and has 14 residues. Just the 42-base CDR3 DNA is kept, in frame starting at base 1. Reading the germline V gene gives CDR1 SGHNT and CDR2 YENEEA. Receptor libraries were prepared by the immunoSEQ multiplex PCR assay. TCRdb's version of the immuneACCESS table is confined to in-frame rearrangements and falls short of the full clone set. An unresolved V gene accounts for under half of the shortfall where checked; the remainder is of unknown origin. Here the sample has tens of thousands of clones; nearly 98% occur a single time. Jointly, the top ten make up approximately 0.21% of the sample.

The chain is made from TRBV11-3 and TRBJ1-1; a weak D assignment points to TRBD1 (5 bases agree). Sequenced input: T cells isolated from PBMCs. This TCR was recovered from a human donor in good health. The bases are TGTGCCAGCAGCTTTGGGGGGAGTGACACTGAAGCTTTCTTT. The encoded protein is CASSFGGSDTEAFF.